This T cell receptor (beta chain) was retrieved from a study of shared clonotypes between healthy human individuals. Assay used: immunoSEQ multiplex PCR; TCRdb lists only in-frame clones, some missing. This sample carries under 200,000 clones, over 80% of them seen once, and the ten largest clones take 0.067%. CDR3 size: 14 residues. Germline CDR1 reads LNHNV; CDR2 reads YYDKDF (reference sequence). With 0 bases clipped from V and 7 bases from J, the junction kept 5 bases outside the gene matches. The rearrangement uses TRBV15 and TRBJ1-1; 7 bases are a match to TRBD1. The sequenced sample was naive CD4+ T cells sorted from blood. The subset here: CD45RA+ positively selected. This receptor was obtained from a woman in her twenties or thirties in good health. For the CDR3, the DNA is TGTGCCACCAGCAGAGATACAGGGGTGATTGAAGCTTTCTTT. Protein sequence: CATSRDTGVIEAFF.